A selection of T cell receptor beta chains follows, all from one sample in a study of response to subunit inactivated influenza vaccine. TCRdb fed the RT-PCR reads into MiXCR, producing one record per CDR3 protein. The sample consists of more than 450,000 distinct CDR3 sequences, 11% of them appearing once. In addition, the sample was reused for a study of T cells expressing NK-cell markers.

The sample in question was PBMCs from blood, obtained on the day of vaccination. Every receptor here comes from a man aged 45-60 years who received an inactivated influenza vaccine. Each CDR3 is given with its conserved first and last residue. D genes are given only for firm matches. Clone size is shown for a subset of rows, as once, few, many or a class of expanded clone.

size	D	V	J	DNA	CDR3
few	.	TRBV28	TRBJ2-1	TGTGCCAGCACCCCTGGGGGGCACCCAGAGCAGTTCTTC	CASTPGGHPEQFF
.	.	TRBV10-1	TRBJ2-3	TGCGCCAGCGGGACTTCGCCTTTGGCAGATACGCAGTATTTT	CASGTSPLADTQYF
few	.	TRBV5-1	TRBJ2-5	TGCGCCAGCAGCTTGTTGGGGGGACAGATTGAGACCCAGTACTTC	CASSLLGGQIETQYF
.	TRBD1	TRBV19	TRBJ1-4	TGTGCCAGTAGTGAATACGGGACAGCGGGTGAAAAACTGTTTTTT	CASSEYGTAGEKLFF
.	.	TRBV7-9	TRBJ1-5	TGTGCCAGCAGCTCCTCCGGGAGCAATCAGCCCCAGCATTTT	CASSSSGSNQPQHF
.	.	TRBV7-2	TRBJ2-4	TGTGCCAGCAGCTTACCGGACTGGGGCAAAAACATTCAGTACTTC	CASSLPDWGKNIQYF
few	.	TRBV24-1	TRBJ2-3	TGTGCCACCAGTGAGCACGGGAACCCAGATACGCAGTATTTT	CATSEHGNPDTQYF
few	TRBD2	TRBV12-3/TRBV12-4	TRBJ2-1	TGTGCCAGCAGATTAAGCGGGGGGGCGGGCAATGAGCAGTTCTTC	CASRLSGGAGNEQFF
few	TRBD1	TRBV12-3/TRBV12-4	TRBJ2-7	TGTGCCAGCAGTAAGACAGGGAAGAGGAGCTCCTACGAGCAGTACTTC	CASSKTGKRSSYEQYF
many	.	TRBV7-9	TRBJ2-7	TGTGCCAGCAGCTTCCGGGACGGCTCCTACGAGCAGTACTTC	CASSFRDGSYEQYF
few	.	TRBV12-3/TRBV12-4	TRBJ2-4	TGTGCCAGCAGTCCGGGTGGAAGCGAAGTCATTCAGTACTTC	CASSPGGSEVIQYF
few	.	TRBV10-3	TRBJ2-5	TGTGCCATCAGTGAGGGGACTGGCAAAGGGACCCAGTACTTC	CAISEGTGKGTQYF
.	TRBD1	TRBV28	TRBJ1-2	TGTGCCAGCAGGGATGACAAGACAGGGCTCGTCGACGGCTACACCTTC	CASRDDKTGLVDGYTF
.	TRBD2	TRBV12-3/TRBV12-4	TRBJ2-3	TGTGCCAGCAGCCTAGGACTAGCGGGAGGCAGGGCGCAGTATTTT	CASSLGLAGGRAQYF
many	TRBD2	TRBV7-9	TRBJ2-1	TGTGCCAGCAGCTTATCTAGCGGGGGACTAAATGAGCAGTTCTTC	CASSLSSGGLNEQFF
few	TRBD1	TRBV6-2/TRBV6-3	TRBJ2-7	TGTGCCAGCAGTCACGACAGGGATAAGCAGTACTTC	CASSHDRDKQYF
many	.	TRBV12-3/TRBV12-4	TRBJ1-2	TGTGCCAGCAGTGGGGGGGTGGGAGCGGACTATGGCTACACCTTC	CASSGGVGADYGYTF
few	.	TRBV18	TRBJ2-1	TGTGCCAGCTCACCTCGTTCAGGGGATCGGACCTACAATGAGCAGTTCTTC	CASSPRSGDRTYNEQFF
.	.	TRBV12-3/TRBV12-4	TRBJ2-1	TGTGCCAGCAGTTTACCCGAGCCCGACAATGAGCAGTTCTTC	CASSLPEPDNEQFF
.	.	TRBV5-4	TRBJ2-1	TGTGCCAGCAGCTCTGGGCCGGGTGGGGAGCAGTTCTTC	CASSSGPGGEQFF
few	TRBD2	TRBV28	TRBJ2-1	TGTGCCAGCAGTTTTGCCGGCGGGAGTGGTGGGAATGAGCAGTTCTTC	CASSFAGGSGGNEQFF
few	.	TRBV12-3/TRBV12-4	TRBJ1-4	TGTGCCAGCAGTCTAACAGGGCATGGTGAAAAACTGTTTTTT	CASSLTGHGEKLFF
many	.	TRBV7-9	TRBJ2-3	TGTGCCAGCAGCCAGAGGGAGTTCGGAGGCACAGATACGCAGTATTTT	CASSQREFGGTDTQYF
.	.	TRBV6-5	TRBJ2-3	TGTGCCAGCAGTTCCGCCCTAAGACAGGAGTCGTTGCCAGATACGCAGTATTTT	CASSSALRQESLPDTQYF
few	.	TRBV6-6	TRBJ2-1	TGTGCCAGCAGCCCCCCCGGGGATGAGCAGTTCTTC	CASSPPGDEQFF
few	.	TRBV5-1	TRBJ2-2	TGCGCCAGCAGCTTGGCTCCCCTGACAGCGAACACCGGGGAGCTGTTTTTT	CASSLAPLTANTGELFF
few	.	TRBV4-3	TRBJ2-7	TGCGCCAGCAGCCAAAACAGGTACGGGATGGAGCAGTACTTC	CASSQNRYGMEQYF
few	TRBD2	TRBV7-9	TRBJ2-1	TGTGCCAGCAGCTTCAGCGGGGGCGATGAGCAGTTCTTC	CASSFSGGDEQFF
.	TRBD1	TRBV25-1	TRBJ1-1	TGTGCCAGCAGTGCACACGGGACAGGGAGGACTGAAGCTTTCTTT	CASSAHGTGRTEAFF
many	TRBD1	TRBV12-3/TRBV12-4	TRBJ2-2	TGTGCCAGCAGGAAAACAGGGGGCGTTCCCACCGGGGAGCTGTTTTTT	CASRKTGGVPTGELFF
few	TRBD2	TRBV7-9	TRBJ2-1	TGTGCCAGCAGCTTCACTCCGGGACTAGCGGGACTCAATGAGCAGTTCTTC	CASSFTPGLAGLNEQFF
few	TRBD1	TRBV29-1	TRBJ1-1	TGCAGCGTTAGGACAGGGAGTAGCACTGAAGCTTTCTTT	CSVRTGSSTEAFF
few	TRBD2	TRBV5-6	TRBJ2-3	TGTGCCAGCAGCTGGTGGACTAGCGGGAGGGCATTTACGCAGTATTTT	CASSWWTSGRAFTQYF
.	.	TRBV18	TRBJ2-7	TGTGCCAGCTCAACCAGGGTACCCCCCTACGAGCAGTACTTC	CASSTRVPPYEQYF
.	TRBD2	TRBV18	TRBJ2-3	TGTGCCAGCTCCCCACGGACTAGCGGGGGGGCTGATACGCAGTATTTT	CASSPRTSGGADTQYF
few	.	TRBV7-6	TRBJ2-7	TGTGCCAGCAGCTTAGAGGGGACGGTCCTTGGGGAGCAGTACTTC	CASSLEGTVLGEQYF
.	.	TRBV29-1	TRBJ2-5	TGCAGCGTTGAACCGCCGGAGACCCAGTACTTC	CSVEPPETQYF
few	.	TRBV6-2/TRBV6-3	TRBJ2-5	TGTGCCAGCCTTGGGCCCATGATTGGGAAGACCCAGTACTTC	CASLGPMIGKTQYF
.	.	TRBV5-1	TRBJ1-4	TGCGCCAGCAGCCCCGGCGGCCTAGGGGCTAATGAAAAACTGTTTTTT	CASSPGGLGANEKLFF
many	TRBD2	TRBV20-1	TRBJ2-7	TGCAGTGCTAGAGATCGGCTTAGCGGGGCCTCCTACGAGCAGTACTTC	CSARDRLSGASYEQYF
.	TRBD1	TRBV25-1	TRBJ2-6	TGTGCCAGTACGCCCCCCTGGGACAGCCTACTCTCTGGGGCCAACGTCCTGACTTTC	CASTPPWDSLLSGANVLTF
few	.	TRBV29-1	TRBJ2-7	TGCAGCGTTGGTAAGGGATTGACCTACGAGCAGTACTTC	CSVGKGLTYEQYF
many	.	TRBV2	TRBJ1-1	TGTGCCAGCATACCCCAGGGAGGGAGGACTGAAGCTTTCTTT	CASIPQGGRTEAFF
few	TRBD2	TRBV12-3/TRBV12-4	TRBJ2-1	TGTGCCAGCAGTAGGACTAGCGGGGGCTCTGAGCAGTTCTTC	CASSRTSGGSEQFF
many	.	TRBV25-1	TRBJ2-1	TGTGCCAGCAGTGAAGGGTTTTTGGGGAGCCTCTACAATGAGCAGTTCTTC	CASSEGFLGSLYNEQFF
.	.	TRBV6-2/TRBV6-3	TRBJ2-4	TGTGCCAGCAGTTCCTCACGGGACAGCCGCCACGGGGGCAAAAACATTCAGTACTTC	CASSSSRDSRHGGKNIQYF
few	.	TRBV18	TRBJ2-5	TGTGCCAGCTCTACCGCACAGCAAGAGACCCAGTACTTC	CASSTAQQETQYF
few	.	TRBV20-1	TRBJ1-1	TGCAGTGCTAGAGCGGGGGGCTCAGGGACTGAAGCTTTCTTT	CSARAGGSGTEAFF
once	TRBD2	TRBV4-2	TRBJ2-1	TGTGCCAGCAGCCAAGCCCCGGGACTAGCGGGAGGGGCTCAGTTCTTC	CASSQAPGLAGGAQFF
few	TRBD2	TRBV20-1	TRBJ2-5	TGCAGTCCTTCAGGCGGGAGGGCCATGACGGAGACCCAGTACTTC	CSPSGGRAMTETQYF
few	.	TRBV19	TRBJ2-2	TGTGCCAGTAGTCAGGGGAAGGTCGGGGAGCTGTTTTTT	CASSQGKVGELFF
.	.	TRBV27	TRBJ1-5	TGTGCCAGCAAAACGGGAGGGGATCAGCCCCAGCATTTT	CASKTGGDQPQHF
many	TRBD1	TRBV28	TRBJ2-2	TGTGCCAGCAGTTCCCTTCTCCGCTACAGGGGAAACACCGGGGAGCTGTTTTTT	CASSSLLRYRGNTGELFF
few	TRBD1	TRBV2	TRBJ1-2	TGTGCCAGCAGATGGGACAGGGCGGACTATGGCTACACCTTC	CASRWDRADYGYTF
.	TRBD2	TRBV4-3	TRBJ2-3	TGCGCCAGCAGCCCCGGGGGGACTAGCACAGATACGCAGTATTTT	CASSPGGTSTDTQYF
.	.	TRBV15	TRBJ2-5	TGTGCCACCAGGGAAGCGACGGACCCACCGTACTTC	CATREATDPPYF
.	.	TRBV18	TRBJ2-3	TGTGCCAGCTCACCAACAGGTGGGATAGAGGATACGCAGTATTTT	CASSPTGGIEDTQYF
.	.	TRBV5-6	TRBJ2-6	TGTGCCAGCAGCTTGATATACGGACACTCAGGGTCTGGGGCCAACGTCCTGACTTTC	CASSLIYGHSGSGANVLTF